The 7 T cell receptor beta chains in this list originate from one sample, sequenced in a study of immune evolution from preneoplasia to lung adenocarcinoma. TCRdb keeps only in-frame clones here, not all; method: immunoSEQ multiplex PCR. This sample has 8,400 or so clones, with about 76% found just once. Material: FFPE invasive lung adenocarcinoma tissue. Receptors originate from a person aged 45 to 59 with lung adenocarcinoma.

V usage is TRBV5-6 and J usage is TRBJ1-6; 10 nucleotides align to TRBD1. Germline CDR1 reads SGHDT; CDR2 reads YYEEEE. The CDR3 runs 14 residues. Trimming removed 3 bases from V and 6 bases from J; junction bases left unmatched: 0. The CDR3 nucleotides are TGTGCCAGCAGCTGGGACAGGGGTAATTCACCCCTCCACTTT. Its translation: CASSWDRGNSPLHF.

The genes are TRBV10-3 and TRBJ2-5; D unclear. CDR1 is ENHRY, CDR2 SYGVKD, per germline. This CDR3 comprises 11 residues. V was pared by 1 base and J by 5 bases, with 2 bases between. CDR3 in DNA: TGTGCCATCAGTGAGTGGGAGACCCAGTACTTC. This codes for CAISEWETQYF.

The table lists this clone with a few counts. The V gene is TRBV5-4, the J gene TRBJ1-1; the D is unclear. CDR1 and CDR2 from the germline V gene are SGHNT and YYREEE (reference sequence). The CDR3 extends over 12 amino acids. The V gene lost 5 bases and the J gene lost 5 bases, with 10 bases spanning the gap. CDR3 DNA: TGTGCCAGCAGTACAGTCGGGACTGAAGCTTTCTTT. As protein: CASSTVGTEAFF.

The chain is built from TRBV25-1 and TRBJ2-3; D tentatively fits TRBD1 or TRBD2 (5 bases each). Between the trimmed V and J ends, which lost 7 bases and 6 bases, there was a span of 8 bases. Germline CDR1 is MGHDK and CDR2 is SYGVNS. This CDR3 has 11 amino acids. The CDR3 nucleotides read TGTGCCAGCACTTGGGGGGATACGCAGTATTTT. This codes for CASTWGDTQYF.

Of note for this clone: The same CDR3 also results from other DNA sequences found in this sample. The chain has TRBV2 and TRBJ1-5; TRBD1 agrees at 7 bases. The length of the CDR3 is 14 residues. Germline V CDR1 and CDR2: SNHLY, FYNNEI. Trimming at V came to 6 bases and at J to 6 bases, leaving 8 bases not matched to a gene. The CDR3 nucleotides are TGTGCCAGCAGACAGGGGTCGGGAGGTCAGCCCCAGCATTTT. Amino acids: CASRQGSGGQPQHF.

CDR3 bases: TGTGCCACTGGGCTAGCGGGCCACACAGATACGCAGTATTTT. Encoded protein: CATGLAGHTDTQYF. J is TRBJ2-3 and V is TRBV19; TRBD2 matches at 8 bases. CDR3 length: 14 residues. V dropped 10 bases and J dropped 2; count of bases not matched to a gene: 8. Per the germline V gene, CDR1 is LNHDA and CDR2 is SQIVND (reference sequence).

The CDR3 nucleotides read TGTGCCAGCAGCCAACAGGGACTAGCGGGGGAAGAGCAGTACTTC. It encodes CASSQQGLAGEEQYF. V and J are TRBV7-2 and TRBJ2-7; TRBD2 matches 14 bases. The germline CDR1 and CDR2 sequences are SGHTA and FQGNSA. The CDR3 sequence is 15 residues long. V dropped 5 bases and J dropped 7; count of bases not matched to a gene: 7.